The entry below gives a single T cell receptor beta chain sequence along with its context. The antigen remains unidentified. The CDR3 has 15 residues. V was pared by 6 bases and J by 3 bases, with 17 bases between. Germline V gives CDR1 LNHDA, CDR2 SQIVND (reference sequence). This specimen belongs to a study of CD8 T cells in Susac syndrome. Study-wide points: The study admitted that it had a relatively small number of individuals in its TCR sequencing and HLA analysis.

RNA was extracted with the RNeasy kit, and a quantity of roughly 0.5 to 1 ug was reverse transcribed using random hexamers. TCRdb processed the immunoSEQ multiplex PCR reads anew with MiXCR; each CDR3 protein has one entry. The table has under 200,000 distinct CDR3 sequences, about 96% seen once; the top ten hold around 0.12%. The T cells that were sequenced for TCR beta were CD8+ and CD4+ cells from blood. The material sequenced was CD4+ T cells from PBMCs. This sequence joins TRBV19 and TRBJ1-2, with D tentatively TRBD1 (5 bases). This receptor was identified in a human donor with Susac syndrome. CDR3 sequence (DNA): TGTGCCAGTAGGGACGGACCCCCCAGGGACTATGGCTACACCTTC. Its protein product is CASRDGPPRDYGYTF.